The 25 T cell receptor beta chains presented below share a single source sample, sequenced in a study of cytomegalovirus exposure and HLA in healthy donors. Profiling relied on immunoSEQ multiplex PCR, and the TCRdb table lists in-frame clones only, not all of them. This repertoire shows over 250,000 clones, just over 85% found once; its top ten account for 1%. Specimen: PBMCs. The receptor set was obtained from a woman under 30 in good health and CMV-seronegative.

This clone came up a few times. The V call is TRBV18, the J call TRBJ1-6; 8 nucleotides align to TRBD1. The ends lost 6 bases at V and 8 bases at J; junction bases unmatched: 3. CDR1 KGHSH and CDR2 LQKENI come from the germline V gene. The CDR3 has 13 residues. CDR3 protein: CASSGTGDSPLHF. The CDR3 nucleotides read TGTGCCAGCTCCGGGACAGGTGATTCACCCCTCCACTTT.

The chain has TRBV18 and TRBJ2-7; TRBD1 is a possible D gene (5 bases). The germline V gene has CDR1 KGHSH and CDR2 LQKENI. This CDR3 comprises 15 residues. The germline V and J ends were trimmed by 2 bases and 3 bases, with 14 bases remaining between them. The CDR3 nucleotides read TGTGCCAGCTCACCAAGTCTGGCAGGGAACTACGAGCAGTACTTC. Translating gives CASSPSLAGNYEQYF.

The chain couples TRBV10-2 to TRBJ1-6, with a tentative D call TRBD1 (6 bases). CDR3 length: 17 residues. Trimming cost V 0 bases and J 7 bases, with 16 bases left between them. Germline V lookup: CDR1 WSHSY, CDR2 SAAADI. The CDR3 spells CASSESILDSVNSPLHF. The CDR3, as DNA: TGCGCCAGCAGTGAGTCGATTCTGGACAGCGTAAATTCACCCCTCCACTTT.

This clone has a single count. This CDR3 is CAISERSRANTEAFF. Here the CDR3 DNA reads TGTGCCATCAGTGAGCGCTCCAGGGCGAACACTGAAGCTTTCTTT. V gene TRBV10-3 combines with J gene TRBJ1-1; D might be TRBD1 (5 bases). The V and J ends lost 2 bases and 1 base respectively, with 11 bases between them. The CDR3 has 15 amino acids. CDR1 is ENHRY, CDR2 SYGVKD, per germline.

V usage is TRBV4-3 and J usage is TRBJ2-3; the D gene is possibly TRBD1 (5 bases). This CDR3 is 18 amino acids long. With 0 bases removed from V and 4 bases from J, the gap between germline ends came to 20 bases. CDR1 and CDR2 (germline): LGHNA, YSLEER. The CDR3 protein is CASSQDQRITGFADTQYF. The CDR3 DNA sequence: TGCGCCAGCAGCCAAGACCAACGAATTACAGGTTTCGCAGATACGCAGTATTTT.

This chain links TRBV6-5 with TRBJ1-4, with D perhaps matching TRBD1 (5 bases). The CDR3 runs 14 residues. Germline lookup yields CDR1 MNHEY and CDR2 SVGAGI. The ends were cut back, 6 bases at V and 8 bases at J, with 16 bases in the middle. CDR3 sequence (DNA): TGTGCCAGCAGCTTTCAGGGTCTCAACGAAAAACTGTTTTTT. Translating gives CASSFQGLNEKLFF.

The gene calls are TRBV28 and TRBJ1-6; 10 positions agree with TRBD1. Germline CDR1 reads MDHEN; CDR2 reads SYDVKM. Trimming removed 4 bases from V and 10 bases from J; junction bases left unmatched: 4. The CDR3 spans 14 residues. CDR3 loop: CASSSGQGVSPLHF. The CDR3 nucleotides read TGTGCCAGCAGTTCAGGACAGGGGGTCTCACCCCTCCACTTT. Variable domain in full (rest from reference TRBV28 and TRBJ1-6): DVKVTQSSRYLVKRTGEKVFLECVQDMDHENMFWYRQDPGLGLRLIYFSYDVKMKEKGDIPEGYSVSREKKERFSLILESASTNQTSMYLCASSSGQGVSPLHFGNGTRLTVT.

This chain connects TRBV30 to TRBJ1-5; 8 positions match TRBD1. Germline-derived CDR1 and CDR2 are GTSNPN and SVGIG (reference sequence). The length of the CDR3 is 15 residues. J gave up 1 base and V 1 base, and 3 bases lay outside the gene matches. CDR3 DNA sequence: TGTGCCTGGAGTGATGGACAGGGAAGCAATCAGCCCCAGCATTTT. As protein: CAWSDGQGSNQPQHF.

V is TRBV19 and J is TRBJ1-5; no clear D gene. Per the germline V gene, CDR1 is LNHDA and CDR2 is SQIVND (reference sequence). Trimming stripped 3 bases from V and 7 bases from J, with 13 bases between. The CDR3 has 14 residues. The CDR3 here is CASSISRGFQPQHF. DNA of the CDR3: TGTGCCAGTAGTATTTCCCGAGGGTTCCAGCCCCAGCATTTT.

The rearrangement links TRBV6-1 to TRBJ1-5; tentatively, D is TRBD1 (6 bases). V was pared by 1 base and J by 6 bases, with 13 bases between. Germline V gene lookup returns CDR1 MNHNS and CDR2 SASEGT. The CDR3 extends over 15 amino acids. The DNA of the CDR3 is TGTGCCAGCAGTGAAGGGGGGCAGGGTGGTCAGCCCCAGCATTTT. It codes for CASSEGGQGGQPQHF.

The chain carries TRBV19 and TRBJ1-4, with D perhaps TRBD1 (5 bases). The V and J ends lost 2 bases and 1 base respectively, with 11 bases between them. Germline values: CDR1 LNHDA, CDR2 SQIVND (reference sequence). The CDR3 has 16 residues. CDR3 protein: CASSIFPGLTNEKLFF. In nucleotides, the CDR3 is TGTGCCAGTAGTATATTCCCAGGGTTAACTAATGAAAAACTGTTTTTT.

CDR3 residues: CASSLDRGGEQYF. CDR3 DNA: TGTGCCAGCAGCTTGGACAGGGGTGGTGAGCAGTACTTC. This chain connects TRBV5-6 to TRBJ2-7; TRBD1 agrees at 7 bases. This CDR3 is 13 amino acids long. The germline V gene has CDR1 SGHDT and CDR2 YYEEEE. The V segment lost 0 bases and the J segment 7 bases; nucleotides outside the gene matches: 4.

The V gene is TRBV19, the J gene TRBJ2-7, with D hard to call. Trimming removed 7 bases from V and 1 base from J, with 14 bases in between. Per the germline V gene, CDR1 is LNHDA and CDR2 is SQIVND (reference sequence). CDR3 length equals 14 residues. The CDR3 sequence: CASTSSGKSYEQYF. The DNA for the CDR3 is TGTGCCAGTACCTCATCTGGCAAGTCCTACGAGCAGTACTTC. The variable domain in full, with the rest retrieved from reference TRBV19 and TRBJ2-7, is DGGITQSPKYLFRKEGQNVTLSCEQNLNHDAMYWYRQDPGQGLRLIYYSQIVNDFQKGDIAEGYSVSREKKESFPLTVTSAQKNPTAFYLCASTSSGKSYEQYFGPGTRLTVT.

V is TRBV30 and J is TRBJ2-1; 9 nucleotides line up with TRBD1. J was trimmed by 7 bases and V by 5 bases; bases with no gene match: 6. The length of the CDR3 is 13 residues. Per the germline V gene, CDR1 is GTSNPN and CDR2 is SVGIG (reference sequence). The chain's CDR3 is CAWGQGFDNEQFF. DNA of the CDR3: TGTGCCTGGGGACAGGGGTTTGATAATGAGCAGTTCTTC.

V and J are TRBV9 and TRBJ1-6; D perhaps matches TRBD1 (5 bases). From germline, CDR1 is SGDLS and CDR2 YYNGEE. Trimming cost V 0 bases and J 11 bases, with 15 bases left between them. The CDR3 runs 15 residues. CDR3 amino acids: CASSVGRGFVAPLHF. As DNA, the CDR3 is TGTGCCAGCAGCGTAGGAAGGGGTTTTGTGGCACCCCTCCACTTT.

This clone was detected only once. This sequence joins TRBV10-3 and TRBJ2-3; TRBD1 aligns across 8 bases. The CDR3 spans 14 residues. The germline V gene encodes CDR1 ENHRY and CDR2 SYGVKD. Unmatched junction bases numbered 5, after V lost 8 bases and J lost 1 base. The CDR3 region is CAIHPGQGTDTQYF. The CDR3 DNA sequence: TGTGCCATCCACCCGGGACAGGGCACAGATACGCAGTATTTT.

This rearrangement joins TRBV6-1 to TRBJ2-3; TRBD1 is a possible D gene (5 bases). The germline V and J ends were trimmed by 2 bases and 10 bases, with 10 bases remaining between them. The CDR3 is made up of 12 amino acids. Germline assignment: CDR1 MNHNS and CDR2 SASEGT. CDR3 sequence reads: CASSESGRAQYF. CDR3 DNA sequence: TGTGCCAGCAGTGAATCGGGCAGGGCGCAGTATTTT.

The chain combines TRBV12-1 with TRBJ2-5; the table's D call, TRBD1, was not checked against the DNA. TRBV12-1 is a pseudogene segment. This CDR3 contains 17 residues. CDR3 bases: TGTGCCAGCAGCTTGGAGGGGGGACAGTTACTCCGAGAGACCCAGTACTTC. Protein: CASSLEGGQLLRETQYF.

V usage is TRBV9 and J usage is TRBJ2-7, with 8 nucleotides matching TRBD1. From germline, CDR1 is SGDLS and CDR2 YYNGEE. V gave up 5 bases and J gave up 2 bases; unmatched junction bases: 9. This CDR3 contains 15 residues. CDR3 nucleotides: TGTGCCAGCAGTCCCCAGCAGGGGGCGACCTACGAGCAGTACTTC. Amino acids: CASSPQQGATYEQYF.

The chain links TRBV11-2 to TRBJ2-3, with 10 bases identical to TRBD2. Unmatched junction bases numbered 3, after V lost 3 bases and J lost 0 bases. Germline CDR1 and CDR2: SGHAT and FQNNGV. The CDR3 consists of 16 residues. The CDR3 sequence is CASSFLAGASTDTQYF. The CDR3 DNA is TGTGCCAGCAGCTTCCTAGCGGGGGCTAGCACAGATACGCAGTATTTT.

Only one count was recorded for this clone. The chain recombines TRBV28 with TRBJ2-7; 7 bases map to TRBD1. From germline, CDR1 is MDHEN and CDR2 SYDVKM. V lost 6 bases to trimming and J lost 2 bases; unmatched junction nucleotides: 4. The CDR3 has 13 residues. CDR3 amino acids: CASRPGQAYEQYF. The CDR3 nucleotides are TGTGCCAGCAGGCCAGGACAGGCCTACGAGCAGTACTTC.

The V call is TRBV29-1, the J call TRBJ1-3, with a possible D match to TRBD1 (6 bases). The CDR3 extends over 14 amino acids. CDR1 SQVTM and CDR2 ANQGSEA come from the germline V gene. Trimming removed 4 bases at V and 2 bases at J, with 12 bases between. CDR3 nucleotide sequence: TGCAGCGTTGCGGGGGGGCTAGCTGGAAACACCATATATTTT. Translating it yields CSVAGGLAGNTIYF.

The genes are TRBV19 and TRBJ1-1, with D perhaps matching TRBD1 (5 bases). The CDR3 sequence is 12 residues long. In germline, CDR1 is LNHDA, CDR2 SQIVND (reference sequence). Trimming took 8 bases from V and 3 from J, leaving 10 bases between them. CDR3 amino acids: CASVGGDTEAFF. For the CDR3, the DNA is TGTGCCAGTGTGGGGGGGGACACTGAAGCTTTCTTT.

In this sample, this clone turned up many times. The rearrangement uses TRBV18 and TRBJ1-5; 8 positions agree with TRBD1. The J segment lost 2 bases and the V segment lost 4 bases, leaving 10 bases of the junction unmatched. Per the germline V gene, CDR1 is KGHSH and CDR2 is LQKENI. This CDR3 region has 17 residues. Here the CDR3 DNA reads TGTGCCAGCTCACTTCAACAGGGGGGGAGCGGCAATCAGCCCCAGCATTTT. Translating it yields CASSLQQGGSGNQPQHF.

Here the CDR3 reads CASSGTGGGNTIYF. The CDR3 DNA follows: TGTGCCAGCAGCGGGACAGGGGGCGGAAACACCATATATTTT. The gene calls are TRBV25-1 and TRBJ1-3, with TRBD1 matching over 12 bases. CDR1 is MGHDK and CDR2 is SYGVNS in the germline V gene. This CDR3 contains 14 residues. V was clipped by 6 bases and J by 4 bases; unmatched bases: 1.